These T cell receptor beta chains were read from a single sample in a study of early T cells in non-severe SARS-CoV-2 infection. TCRdb itself ran the 5' RACE reads through MiXCR, one entry per CDR3 protein. Found here are about 110,000 distinct CDR3 sequences, roughly an eighth of them singletons; the top ten hold 3.8%. The sample was whole blood, taken at baseline. These TCRs come from an adult who was a healthcare worker with PCR-confirmed SARS-CoV-2 infection or an uninfected control (not recorded which). CDR3s include the opening cysteine and the closing phenylalanine or tryptophan. D genes are given only for firm matches. Clone sizes are given selectively: once, few, many, or a class where the clone is expanded.

clone_size d_call j_call v_call cdr3_aa cdr3_nt
few - TRBJ1-5 TRBV27 CASSSAFNQPQHF TGTGCCAGCAGTTCGGCCTTCAATCAGCCCCAGCATTTT
- TRBD1 TRBJ2-5 TRBV5-1 CASSSGQGQETQYF TGCGCCAGCAGCTCCGGACAGGGACAAGAGACCCAGTACTTC
- - TRBJ1-2 TRBV12-3/TRBV12-4 CASSFGQGASLDTF -
few - TRBJ2-3 TRBV12-1 CASSLQPGLAEDTQYF TGTGCCAGCAGCCTCCAACCGGGACTAGCGGAAGATACGCAGTATTTT
- TRBD1 TRBJ2-7 TRBV2 CASTDRGQGSSVF TGTGCCAGCACCGACAGGGGACAGGGCTCTTCGGTATTC
few - TRBJ1-6 TRBV11-2 CASSLTGLSYNSPLHF TGTGCCAGCAGCTTAACAGGGTTATCCTATAATTCACCCCTCCACTTT
few - TRBJ1-1 TRBV5-1 CASTLTGLNTEAFF TGCGCCAGCACCCTGACAGGACTGAACACTGAAGCTTTCTTT
once - TRBJ2-7 TRBV5-4 CASSLGGFDEQYF TGTGCCAGCAGCCTTGGGGGGTTCGACGAGCAGTACTTC
few - TRBJ1-2 TRBV29-1 CSVSENGYTF TGCAGCGTTTCGGAGAACGGCTACACCTTC
few - TRBJ1-4 TRBV20-1 CSVFGGINEKLFF TGCAGTGTATTCGGCGGGATAAATGAAAAACTGTTTTTT
few TRBD2 TRBJ2-7 TRBV28 CASSLSLELASAYEQYF TGTGCCAGCAGTTTATCCCTCGAACTAGCGTCCGCCTACGAGCAGTACTTC
few TRBD1 TRBJ1-1 TRBV6-1 CASSPRTGQAEAFF TGTGCCAGCAGTCCACGGACAGGACAAGCTGAAGCTTTCTTT
many - TRBJ2-6 TRBV27 CASTAGSPLGGANVLTF TGTGCCAGCACCGCAGGGTCTCCGTTGGGTGGGGCCAACGTCCTGACTTTC
- - TRBJ2-2 TRBV12-5 CASGDRGTGELFF TGTGCTAGTGGTGATAGGGGCACCGGGGAGCTGTTTTTT
- TRBD1 TRBJ2-7 TRBV6-5 CASSRPPRGRQYF TGTGCCAGCAGTCGACCCCCCAGGGGGAGACAGTACTTC
many TRBD2 TRBJ2-1 TRBV24-1 CATSDPVLAGAGNEQFF TGTGCCACCAGTGATCCCGTACTAGCGGGAGCTGGAAATGAGCAGTTCTTC
few TRBD1 TRBJ2-1 TRBV7-4 CASSLGGRGLSSWYNEQFF TGTGCCAGCAGCTTAGGTGGCAGGGGGCTTTCCTCCTGGTACAATGAGCAGTTCTTC
many TRBD1 TRBJ2-7 TRBV6-1 CASSRDSYYEQYF TGTGCCAGCAGTAGGGACAGCTACTACGAGCAGTACTTC
- TRBD1 TRBJ2-1 TRBV29-1 CSVPGTGGNEQFF TGCAGCGTGCCAGGGACAGGGGGAAATGAGCAGTTCTTC
many - TRBJ1-1 TRBV19 CASSIGLEVAFF TGTGCCAGTAGTATCGGATTGGAGGTAGCTTTCTTT
few - TRBJ1-1 TRBV20-1 CSARSGGGNTEAFF TGCAGTGCTAGATCGGGAGGAGGGAACACTGAAGCTTTCTTT
few TRBD2 TRBJ2-2 TRBV2 CATSGGGTPGELFF TGTGCCACCTCCGGGGGGGGTACGCCCGGGGAGCTGTTTTTT
- TRBD1 TRBJ1-1 TRBV13 CASSRRSYRGGYTEAFF TGTGCCAGCAGTCGAAGATCGTACAGGGGAGGGTACACTGAAGCTTTCTTT
- TRBD2 TRBJ2-1 TRBV6-6 CASRALTSGDYNEQFF TGTGCCAGCAGAGCTTTGACTAGCGGGGACTACAATGAGCAGTTCTTC
- - TRBJ1-1 TRBV20-1 CSAREDRSGLGIEAFF TGCAGTGCTAGAGAAGACAGGTCCGGTCTCGGGATTGAAGCTTTCTTT
- TRBD1 TRBJ2-7 TRBV13 CASTGTGLGEQYF TGTGCCAGCACCGGGACAGGGTTAGGTGAGCAGTACTTC
- - TRBJ1-3 TRBV7-7 CASSLSNGNTIYF TGTGCTAGCAGCTTATCGAATGGAAACACCATATATTTT
- - TRBJ1-1 TRBV5-1 CASSLEQGTEAFF TGCGCCAGCAGCTTGGAGCAGGGTACTGAAGCTTTCTTT
many - TRBJ2-7 TRBV21-1 CASSKVTPSGIEQYF TGTGCCAGCAGCAAAGTAACCCCTAGCGGGATTGAGCAGTACTTC
- - TRBJ2-1 TRBV2 CASSEFAGSEYNEQFF TGTGCCAGCAGTGAATTTGCGGGATCGGAGTACAATGAGCAGTTCTTC
once - TRBJ1-1 TRBV7-2 CASSLVGETTEAFF TGTGCCAGCAGCTTGGTGGGAGAAACCACTGAAGCTTTCTTT
many TRBD1 TRBJ1-1 TRBV9 CASSVEGQKGTEAFF TGTGCCAGCAGCGTAGAGGGACAGAAAGGGACTGAAGCTTTCTTT
- - TRBJ1-1 TRBV29-1 CSALEGAEAFF TGCAGCGCCCTTGAGGGGGCTGAAGCTTTCTTT
- TRBD2 TRBJ2-2 TRBV20-1 CSARDRASGAGSTGELFF TGCAGTGCTAGAGATCGGGCTAGCGGCGCCGGGAGCACCGGGGAGCTGTTTTTT
few TRBD1 TRBJ2-7 TRBV29-1 CSVDDQIQGAGEQYF TGCAGCGTTGATGATCAAATACAGGGGGCGGGAGAGCAGTACTTC
few - TRBJ2-3 TRBV4-1 CASSQGGASSTDTQYF TGCGCCAGCAGCCAGGGGGGGGCGTCTAGCACAGATACGCAGTATTTT
many - TRBJ2-7 TRBV11-2 CASTSGGGLDSYEQYF TGTGCCAGCACCAGCGGTGGCGGACTTGACTCCTACGAGCAGTACTTC
- - TRBJ2-7 TRBV4-1 CASSQVGGHEQYF TGCGCCAGCAGCCAAGTCGGAGGCCACGAGCAGTACTTC
few - TRBJ1-1 TRBV25-1 CASSEGAGTEAFF TGTGCCAGCAGTGAGGGTGCTGGCACTGAAGCTTTCTTT
many TRBD2 TRBJ2-3 TRBV20-1 CSVQGRGGGTDTQYF TGCAGTGTCCAAGGTCGGGGGGGAGGCACAGATACGCAGTATTTT
many - TRBJ2-6 TRBV12-3/TRBV12-4 CASSLQGTGANVLTF TGTGCCAGCAGTTTACAGGGGACTGGGGCCAACGTCCTGACTTTC
few TRBD2 TRBJ2-3 TRBV9 CASSVDAAGGRTDTQYF TGTGCCAGCAGCGTAGACGCAGCGGGGGGTCGCACAGATACGCAGTATTTT
- - TRBJ2-5 TRBV29-1 CSAETGSRTQYF TGCAGCGCAGAGACAGGTTCAAGAACCCAGTACTTC
- TRBD1 TRBJ2-7 TRBV19 CASSIGTGGTYEQYF TGTGCCAGTAGTATCGGGACAGGGGGCACCTACGAGCAGTACTTC
many TRBD1 TRBJ2-3 TRBV6-1 CASSPGTATDTQYF TGTGCCAGCAGTCCCGGGACAGCCACAGATACGCAGTATTTT
few TRBD2 TRBJ2-1 TRBV2 CASSEGGSGARNEQFF TGTGCCAGCAGTGAAGGAGGTAGCGGGGCCCGCAATGAGCAGTTCTTC
few - TRBJ2-3 TRBV7-2 CASSPILRSKDTQYF TGTGCCAGCAGCCCAATTCTTCGGAGCAAGGATACGCAGTATTTT
- - TRBJ2-7 TRBV5-4 CASSLRRGPSYEQYF TGTGCCAGCAGCTTGAGGCGGGGGCCCTCCTACGAGCAGTACTTC